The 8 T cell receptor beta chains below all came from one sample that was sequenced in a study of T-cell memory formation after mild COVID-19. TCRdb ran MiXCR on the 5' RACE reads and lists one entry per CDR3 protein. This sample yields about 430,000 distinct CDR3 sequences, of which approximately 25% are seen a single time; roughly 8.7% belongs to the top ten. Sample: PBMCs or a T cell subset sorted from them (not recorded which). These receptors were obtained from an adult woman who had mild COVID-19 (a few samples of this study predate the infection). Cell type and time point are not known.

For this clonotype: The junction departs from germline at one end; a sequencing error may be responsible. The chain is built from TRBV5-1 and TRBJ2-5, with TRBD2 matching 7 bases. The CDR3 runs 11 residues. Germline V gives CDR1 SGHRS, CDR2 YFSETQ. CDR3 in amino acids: CASGPTETQYF. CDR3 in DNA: TGTGCTAGCGGTCCAACGGAGACCCAGTACTTC.

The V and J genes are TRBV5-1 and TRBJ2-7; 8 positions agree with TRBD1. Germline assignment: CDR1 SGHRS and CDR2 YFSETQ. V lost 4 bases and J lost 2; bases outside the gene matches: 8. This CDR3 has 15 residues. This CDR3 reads CASSLGPGGTYEQYF. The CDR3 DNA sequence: TGCGCCAGCAGCCTTGGCCCAGGGGGCACCTACGAGCAGTACTTC.

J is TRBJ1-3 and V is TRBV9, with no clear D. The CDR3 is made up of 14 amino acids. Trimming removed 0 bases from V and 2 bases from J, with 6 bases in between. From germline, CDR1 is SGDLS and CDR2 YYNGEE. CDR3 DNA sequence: TGTGCCAGCAGCGTAGGAAGTACTGGAAACACCATATATTTT. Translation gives CASSVGSTGNTIYF.

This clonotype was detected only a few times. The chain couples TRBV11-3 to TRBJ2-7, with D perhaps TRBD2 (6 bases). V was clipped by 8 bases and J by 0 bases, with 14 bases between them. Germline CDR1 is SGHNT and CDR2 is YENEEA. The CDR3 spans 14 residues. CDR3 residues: CASHPGGNSYEQYF. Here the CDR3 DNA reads TGTGCCAGCCACCCGGGCGGGAACTCCTACGAGCAGTACTTC. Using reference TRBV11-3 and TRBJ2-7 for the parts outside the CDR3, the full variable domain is EAGVVQSPRYKIIEKKQPVAFWCNPISGHNTLYWYLQNLGQGPELLIRYENEEAVDDSQLPKDRFSAERLKGVDSTLKIQPAELGDSAVYLCASHPGGNSYEQYFGPGTRLTVT.

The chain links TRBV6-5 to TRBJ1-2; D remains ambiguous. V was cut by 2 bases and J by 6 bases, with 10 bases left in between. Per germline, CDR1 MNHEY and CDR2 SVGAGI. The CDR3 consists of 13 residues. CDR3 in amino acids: CASSYREANGYTF. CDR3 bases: TGTGCCAGCAGTTACCGTGAGGCCAATGGCTACACCTTC.

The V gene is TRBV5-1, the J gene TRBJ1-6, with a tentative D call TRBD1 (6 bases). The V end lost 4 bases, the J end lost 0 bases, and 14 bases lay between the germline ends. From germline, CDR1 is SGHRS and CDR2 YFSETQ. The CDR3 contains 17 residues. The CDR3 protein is CASSLTTGSSYNSPLHF. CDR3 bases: TGCGCCAGCAGCCTCACAACAGGGAGCTCCTATAATTCACCCCTCCACTTT.

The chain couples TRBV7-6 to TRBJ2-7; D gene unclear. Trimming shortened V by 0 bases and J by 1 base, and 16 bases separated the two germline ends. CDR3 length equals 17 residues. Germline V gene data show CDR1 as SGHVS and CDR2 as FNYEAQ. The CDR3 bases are TGTGCCAGCAGCTTAGCGAGTTCGGTGTTGGGTTCCTACGAGCAGTACTTC. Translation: CASSLASSVLGSYEQYF.

The CDR3 loop reads CAISEAGISNQPQHF. CDR3 DNA sequence: TGTGCCATCAGTGAGGCAGGGATAAGCAATCAGCCCCAGCATTTT. The chain links TRBV10-3 to TRBJ1-5; possible D gene TRBD1, 5 bases. There are 15 residues in the CDR3. Per germline, CDR1 ENHRY and CDR2 SYGVKD. V dropped 2 bases and J dropped 1 base, with 9 bases sitting between them.